This note documents a single T cell receptor (beta chain) sequence. Under the authors' procedure: Amplification of reference gene primers provided the estimated nucleated cell counts. Data came from immunoSEQ multiplex PCR; TCRdb stores just in-frame clones and leaves some out. V and J calls and clone size are given by that table; D and trimming were obtained from the DNA. Of tens of thousands of clones listed, 76% are singletons. These data belong to a study of blood T cell repertoires in COVID-19. Across the study: Sites across the United States, Italy and Spain contributed samples from acute and convalescent COVID-19. PBMCs, B-cell-depleted T cells, or T cells provided the cDNA or gDNA that made up the material.

The length of the CDR3 is 17 residues. V lost 1 base, J lost 0 bases, and 3 bases stayed unmatched. Germline CDR1 SGHVS, CDR2 FNYEAQ. Input material: peripheral blood. V usage is TRBV7-6 and J usage is TRBJ2-6; 7 bases map to TRBD2. The receptor was isolated from a man aged 65 to 85 with acute or convalescent COVID-19. The CDR3 loop is CASSLGGEGSGANVLTF. CDR3 in DNA: TGTGCCAGCAGCTTAGGAGGGGAGGGCTCTGGGGCCAACGTCCTGACTTTC.